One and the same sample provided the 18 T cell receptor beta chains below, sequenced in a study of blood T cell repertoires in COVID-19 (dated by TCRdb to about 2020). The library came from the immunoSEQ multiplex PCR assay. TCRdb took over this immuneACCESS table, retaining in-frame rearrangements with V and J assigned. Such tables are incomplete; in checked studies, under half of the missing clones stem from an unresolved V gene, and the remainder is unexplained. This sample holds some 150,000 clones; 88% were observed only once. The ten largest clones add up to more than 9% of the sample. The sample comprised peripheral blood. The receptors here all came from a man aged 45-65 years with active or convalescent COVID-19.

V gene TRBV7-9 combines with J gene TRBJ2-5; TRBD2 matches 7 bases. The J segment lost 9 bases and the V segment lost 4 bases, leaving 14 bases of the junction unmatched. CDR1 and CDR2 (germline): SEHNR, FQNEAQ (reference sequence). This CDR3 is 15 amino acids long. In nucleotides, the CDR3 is TGTGCCAGCAGCTCAAGGAGGGAGGGGTCCATGGCCCAGTACTTC. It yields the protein CASSSRREGSMAQYF.

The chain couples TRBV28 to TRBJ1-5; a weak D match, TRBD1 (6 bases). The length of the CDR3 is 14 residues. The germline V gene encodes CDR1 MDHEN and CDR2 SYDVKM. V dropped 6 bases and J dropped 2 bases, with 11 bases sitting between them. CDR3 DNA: TGTGCCAGCAGACTACAGGGAGGCAATCAGCCCCAGCATTTT. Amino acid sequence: CASRLQGGNQPQHF.

CDR3 amino acids: CASRARQNEQFF. Here the CDR3 DNA reads TGTGCCAGCAGGGCCCGTCAGAATGAGCAGTTCTTC. V usage is TRBV27 and J usage is TRBJ2-1; no reliable D call. This CDR3 contains 12 residues. The V gene lost 6 bases and the J gene lost 7 bases, with 10 bases spanning the gap. Germline CDR1 reads MNHEY; CDR2 reads SMNVEV (reference sequence).

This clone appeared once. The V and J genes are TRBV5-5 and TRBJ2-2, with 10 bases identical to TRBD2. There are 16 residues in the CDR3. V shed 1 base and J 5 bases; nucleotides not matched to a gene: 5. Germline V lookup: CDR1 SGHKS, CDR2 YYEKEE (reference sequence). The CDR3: CASSLRLAGETGELFF. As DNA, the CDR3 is TGTGCCAGCAGCTTGAGGCTAGCGGGAGAGACCGGGGAGCTGTTTTTT.

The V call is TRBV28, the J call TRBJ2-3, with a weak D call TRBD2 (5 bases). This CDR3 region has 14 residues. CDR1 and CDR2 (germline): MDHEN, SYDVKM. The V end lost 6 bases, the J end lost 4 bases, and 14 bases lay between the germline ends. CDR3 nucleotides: TGTGCCAGCAGCCAACCTGGTAGCGCAGATACGCAGTATTTT. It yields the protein CASSQPGSADTQYF.

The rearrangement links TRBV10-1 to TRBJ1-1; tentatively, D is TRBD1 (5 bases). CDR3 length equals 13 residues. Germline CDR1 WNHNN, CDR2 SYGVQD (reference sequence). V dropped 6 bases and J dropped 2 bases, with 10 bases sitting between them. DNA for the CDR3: TGCGCCAGCAGAGGACACGTCAACACTGAAGCTTTCTTT. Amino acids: CASRGHVNTEAFF.

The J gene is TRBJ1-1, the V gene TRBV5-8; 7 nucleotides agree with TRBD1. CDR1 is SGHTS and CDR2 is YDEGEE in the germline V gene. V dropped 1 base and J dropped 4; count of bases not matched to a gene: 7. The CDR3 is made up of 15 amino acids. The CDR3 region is CASSLNRGRTTEAFF. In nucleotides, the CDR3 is TGTGCCAGCAGCTTGAACAGGGGTAGGACCACTGAAGCTTTCTTT.

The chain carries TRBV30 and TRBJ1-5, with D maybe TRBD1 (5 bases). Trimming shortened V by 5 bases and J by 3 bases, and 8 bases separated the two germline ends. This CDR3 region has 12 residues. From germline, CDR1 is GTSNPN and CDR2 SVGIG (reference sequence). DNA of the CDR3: TGTGCCTGGGGACAACACAATCAGCCCCAGCATTTT. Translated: CAWGQHNQPQHF. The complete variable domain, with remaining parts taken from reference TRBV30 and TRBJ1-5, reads SQTIHQWPATLVQPVGSPLSLECTVEGTSNPNLYWYRQAAGRGLQLLFYSVGIGQISSEVPQNLSASRPQDRQFILSSKKLLLSDSGFYLCAWGQHNQPQHFGDGTRLSIL.

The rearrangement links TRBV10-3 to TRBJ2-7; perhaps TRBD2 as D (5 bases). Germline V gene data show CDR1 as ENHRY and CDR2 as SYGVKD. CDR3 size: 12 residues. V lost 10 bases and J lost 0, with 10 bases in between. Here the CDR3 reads CANGDSSYEQYF. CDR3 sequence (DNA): TGTGCCAACGGGGATAGCTCCTACGAGCAGTACTTC.

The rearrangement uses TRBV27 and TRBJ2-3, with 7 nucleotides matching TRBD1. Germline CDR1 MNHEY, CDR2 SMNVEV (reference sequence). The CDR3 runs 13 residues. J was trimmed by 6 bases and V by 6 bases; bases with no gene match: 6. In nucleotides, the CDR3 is TGTGCCAGCAGCACAGGGGTGGGGGATACGCAGTATTTT. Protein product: CASSTGVGDTQYF.

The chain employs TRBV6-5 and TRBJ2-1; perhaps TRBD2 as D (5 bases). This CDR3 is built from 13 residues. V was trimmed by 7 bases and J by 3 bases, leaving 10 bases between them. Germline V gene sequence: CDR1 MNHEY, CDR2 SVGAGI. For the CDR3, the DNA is TGTGCCAGCACCGCGGGCTACTACAATGAGCAGTTCTTC. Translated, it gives CASTAGYYNEQFF.

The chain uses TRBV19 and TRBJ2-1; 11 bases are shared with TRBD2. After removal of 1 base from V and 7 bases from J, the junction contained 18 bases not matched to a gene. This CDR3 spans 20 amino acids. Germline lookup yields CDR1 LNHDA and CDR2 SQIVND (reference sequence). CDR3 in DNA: TGTGCCAGTAGTATAGGGGGCACCCCTCAAACTAGCGGGAGACGGAATGAGCAGTTCTTC. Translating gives CASSIGGTPQTSGRRNEQFF.

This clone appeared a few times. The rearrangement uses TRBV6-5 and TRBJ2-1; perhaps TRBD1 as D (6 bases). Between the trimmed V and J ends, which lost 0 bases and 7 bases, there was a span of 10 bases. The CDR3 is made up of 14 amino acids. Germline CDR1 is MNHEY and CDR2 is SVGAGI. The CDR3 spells CASSYSRRGNEQFF. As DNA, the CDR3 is TGTGCCAGCAGTTACTCGCGCAGGGGAAATGAGCAGTTCTTC.

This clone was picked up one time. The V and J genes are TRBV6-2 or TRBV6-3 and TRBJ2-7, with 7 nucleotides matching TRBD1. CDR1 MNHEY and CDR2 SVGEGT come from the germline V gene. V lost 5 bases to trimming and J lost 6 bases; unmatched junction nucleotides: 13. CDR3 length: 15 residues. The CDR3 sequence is CASSGVSTGKAEQYF. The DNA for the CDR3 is TGTGCCAGCAGTGGGGTTTCGACAGGGAAGGCCGAGCAGTACTTC.

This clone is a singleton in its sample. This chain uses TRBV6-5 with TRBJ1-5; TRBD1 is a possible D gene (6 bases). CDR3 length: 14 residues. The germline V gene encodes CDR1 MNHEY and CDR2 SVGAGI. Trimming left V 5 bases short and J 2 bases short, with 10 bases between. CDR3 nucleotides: TGTGCCAGCAGTCCCCGACAGGGCAATCAGCCCCAGCATTTT. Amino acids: CASSPRQGNQPQHF.

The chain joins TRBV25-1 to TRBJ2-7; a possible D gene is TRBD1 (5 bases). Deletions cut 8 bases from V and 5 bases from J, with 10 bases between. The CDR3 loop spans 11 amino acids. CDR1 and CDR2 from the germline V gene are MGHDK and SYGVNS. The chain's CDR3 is CASAGFHEQYF. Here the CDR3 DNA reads TGTGCCAGCGCAGGGTTCCACGAGCAGTACTTC.

CDR3 sequence (DNA): TGTGCCAGCAGTTTAGCGTCAGGGGGAAGCAATCAGCCCCAGCATTTT. It codes for CASSLASGGSNQPQHF. The chain joins TRBV28 to TRBJ1-5, with 7 positions matching TRBD1. Germline V gene sequence: CDR1 MDHEN, CDR2 SYDVKM. J gave up 1 base and V 2 bases, and 5 bases lay outside the gene matches. The CDR3 is made up of 16 amino acids.

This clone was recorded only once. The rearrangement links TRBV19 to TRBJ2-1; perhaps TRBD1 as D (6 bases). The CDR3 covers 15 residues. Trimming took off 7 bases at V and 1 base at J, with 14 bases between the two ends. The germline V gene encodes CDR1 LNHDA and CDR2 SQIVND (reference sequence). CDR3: CASKRTEESYNEQFF. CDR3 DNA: TGTGCCAGTAAGAGGACAGAAGAATCCTACAATGAGCAGTTCTTC.